Listed below are T cell receptor beta chains from one sample, sequenced in a study of shared T cell receptors in the human thymus. Here immunoSEQ multiplex PCR was the method, and the copy in TCRdb shows in-frame clones only, minus some. The data contain 500,000 to 750,000 clones, roughly 88% of them singletons. These data also featured in a second study, about human thymus T cells.

The sample taken for sequencing was thymocytes. Receptors originate from a boy under two years old with a congenital heart defect. CDR3s include the opening cysteine and the closing phenylalanine or tryptophan. Each record gives: J gene, clone size, V gene, D gene, CDR3 DNA, CDR3 protein. D genes are given only for firm matches. Clone size appears in some rows only: once, few, many, or a class for an expanded clone.

TRBJ1-2	NA	TRBV19	NA	TGTGCCAGTAGTGCGGACAGTGCTGACTATGGCTACACCTTC	CASSADSADYGYTF
TRBJ2-5	NA	TRBV30	NA	TGTGCCTGGCAGAGAGACGGGCAAGAGACCCAGTACTTC	CAWQRDGQETQYF
TRBJ2-7	NA	TRBV4-1	TRBD2	TGCGCCAGCAGCCAAGATAGGACTAGCGGTTCCTACGAGCAGTACTTC	CASSQDRTSGSYEQYF
TRBJ2-2	once	TRBV28	NA	TGTGCCAGCAGTTTATTGGAGACGAACACCGGGGAGCTGTTTTTT	CASSLLETNTGELFF
TRBJ2-3	NA	TRBV15	NA	TGTGCCACCAGCAGAGATGCGGTCCGCCCTACGCAGTATTTT	CATSRDAVRPTQYF
TRBJ2-7	NA	TRBV6-1	NA	TGTGCCAGCAGACCCAATAACAGAGAGCAGTACTTC	CASRPNNREQYF
TRBJ2-4	few	TRBV19	NA	TGTGCCAGTATCCAACGGAACATTCAGTACTTC	CASIQRNIQYF
TRBJ2-1	NA	TRBV4-1	NA	TGCGCCAGCAGCCAAGATTGGGAAGGGGACTGGACGGCCGGGGAGCAGTTCTTC	CASSQDWEGDWTAGEQFF
TRBJ2-7	NA	TRBV4-1	NA	TGCGCCAGCAGCCCAGGTGGTTGCAGGGGTTGCTACGAGCAGTACTTC	CASSPGGCRGCYEQYF
TRBJ2-3	NA	TRBV20-1	TRBD1	TGCAGTGCCAAAACAGGGGGTACGCAGTATTTT	CSAKTGGTQYF
TRBJ2-2	NA	TRBV4-3	TRBD2	TGCGCCAGCAGCCAACGGAAGCTAGCGGGAGCAAACACCGGGGAGCTGTTTTTT	CASSQRKLAGANTGELFF
TRBJ2-4	NA	TRBV6-1	TRBD1	TGTGCCAGCAGTGCCACCGGGACAGGGCCTCTCCTAGCCAAAAACATTCAGTACTTC	CASSATGTGPLLAKNIQYF
TRBJ1-2	NA	TRBV29-1	TRBD1	TGCAGCGTTGACGGGGGACCAGGGGGAAGGACCACCTTC	CSVDGGPGGRTTF
TRBJ2-3	NA	TRBV7-3	NA	TGTGCCAGCAGCTTAAGTCAAGAGGTAGATACGCAGTATTTT	CASSLSQEVDTQYF
TRBJ2-1	once	TRBV15	TRBD2	TGTGCCACCAGCAGAGATAGGGAAAGCGGGAGTTCGCGGTACAATGAGCAGTTCTTC	CATSRDRESGSSRYNEQFF
TRBJ1-2	NA	TRBV9	NA	TGTGCCAGCAGCCCCCGACCCGCTCAGGAACACTATGGCTACACCTTC	CASSPRPAQEHYGYTF
TRBJ2-7	NA	TRBV13	TRBD1	TGTGCCAGCAGCCTCAGGGGGCGCGAGCAGTACTTC	CASSLRGREQYF
TRBJ2-3	NA	TRBV5-1	TRBD2	TGCGCCAGCAGCTGGGGAGTCTGGGATAGCGGGGCCCTTTTGACAGATACGCAGTATTTT	CASSWGVWDSGALLTDTQYF
TRBJ2-7	once	TRBV11-2	NA	TGTGCCAGCAGCTTAGCGCTAGCGCGACCCTACGAGCAGTACTTC	CASSLALARPYEQYF
TRBJ1-1	NA	TRBV30	TRBD1	TGTGCCTGGGATGCAGGGGGAAACACTGAAGCTTTCTTT	CAWDAGGNTEAFF
TRBJ2-1	NA	TRBV21-1	NA	TGTGCCAGCAGCATTTTAAGCGGGAGGGAGCTCAATGAGCAGTTCTTC	CASSILSGRELNEQFF
TRBJ2-7	NA	TRBV25-1	TRBD2	TGTGCCAGCAGTGTAAGACTAGCGGGAGTGTACGAGCAGTACTTC	CASSVRLAGVYEQYF
TRBJ2-2	NA	TRBV4-1	TRBD2	TGCGCCAGCAGCGTTGAGGGGACTAGCGGGAGTTTCACCGGGGAGCTGTTTTTT	CASSVEGTSGSFTGELFF
TRBJ2-1	few	TRBV25-1	NA	TGTGCCAGCGCGCACCGGGAACTTTCCTACAATGAGCAGTTCTTC	CASAHRELSYNEQFF
TRBJ1-2	NA	TRBV5-4	NA	TGTGCCAGCAGCTCCCAATACCGACAAGCCAACTATGGCTACACCTTC	CASSSQYRQANYGYTF
TRBJ2-6	NA	TRBV11-2	TRBD1	TGTGCCAGCAGCTGGGGGGACAGGGCTGGGGCCAACGTCCTGACTTTC	CASSWGDRAGANVLTF
TRBJ1-5	NA	TRBV18	NA	TGTGCCAGCTCACGAGATAGCGGGTCGCATCCTAGGGGTTGCAATCAGCCCCAGCATTTT	CASSRDSGSHPRGCNQPQHF
TRBJ2-7	few	TRBV14	NA	TGTGCCAGCTCCCTAGTCGGCTACGAGCAGTACTTC	CASSLVGYEQYF
TRBJ2-7	NA	TRBV2	NA	TGTGCCAGCAGCGCCGTCGGTCTTACCTCTTCCTACGAGCAGTACTTC	CASSAVGLTSSYEQYF
TRBJ2-6	NA	TRBV5-4	NA	TGTGCCAGCAGCCGCGGACAGCTCACCTCTGGGGCCAACGTCCTGACTTTC	CASSRGQLTSGANVLTF
TRBJ2-7	once	TRBV6-5	TRBD2	TGTGCCAGCAGCGAGCGGGATCCCTACGAGCAGTACTTC	CASSERDPYEQYF
TRBJ2-6	NA	TRBV23-1	NA	TGCGCCAGCAGTCAACCGTCTGGGGCCAACGTCCTGACTTTC	CASSQPSGANVLTF
TRBJ2-1	NA	TRBV4-1	TRBD2	TGCGCCAGCAGCCAAGAAGAACAGGGACTAGCGGGAGTCAATGAGCAGTTCTTC	CASSQEEQGLAGVNEQFF
TRBJ1-6	NA	TRBV10-2	TRBD1	TGCGCCAGCAGTGAGGGACAGGGGGAAGGTAATTCACCCCTCCACTTT	CASSEGQGEGNSPLHF
TRBJ2-1	NA	TRBV4-1	TRBD2	TGCGCCAGCAGCCAAGAAAGAGGACTAGCGGGAGAGCGTGGTGAGCAGTTCTTC	CASSQERGLAGERGEQFF
TRBJ2-5	NA	TRBV28	NA	TGTGCCAGCAACTTCTTGGGGAGAGAGACCCAGTACTTC	CASNFLGRETQYF
TRBJ1-2	NA	TRBV14	NA	TGTGCCAGCAGCCAAGATACTCGGTTAGCGGACTATGGCTACACCTTC	CASSQDTRLADYGYTF
TRBJ2-7	NA	TRBV6-5	TRBD1	TGTGCCAGCAGTTACCAGTCAGGGGGCCCCTACGAGCAGTACTTC	CASSYQSGGPYEQYF
TRBJ2-3	NA	TRBV11-3	NA	TGTGCCAGCAGCCCAGACAGTTACACAGATACGCAGTATTTT	CASSPDSYTDTQYF
TRBJ1-5	NA	TRBV19	NA	TGTGCCAGTAGTATTATTGGTAAAACAGGAGGGCGGATAGGCAATCAGCCCCAGCATTTT	CASSIIGKTGGRIGNQPQHF
TRBJ2-7	NA	TRBV6-5	TRBD2	TGTGCCAGCAGACAAACTAGCGTGGCACACTACAAGCAGTACTTC	CASRQTSVAHYKQYF
TRBJ2-3	few	TRBV10-2	TRBD1	TGCGCCAGCAGTGAGGACAGGGGGCTTCCAGATACGCAGTATTTT	CASSEDRGLPDTQYF
TRBJ2-5	NA	TRBV4-3	TRBD2	TGCGCCAGCAGCCAAGATGAGGCGGGAGAGGAGGAGACCCAGTACTTC	CASSQDEAGEEETQYF
TRBJ2-5	NA	TRBV7-8	NA	TGTGCCAGCAGCGCGACGCACCAGCTCCAGGGGTTTCAAGAGACCCAGTACTTC	CASSATHQLQGFQETQYF
TRBJ2-1	NA	TRBV21-1	NA	TGTGCCAGCAGCAAAGCGGGCAAGGGACTAGGCAATGAGCAGTTCTTC	CASSKAGKGLGNEQFF
TRBJ2-7	few	TRBV6-5	NA	TGTGCCACCTGGAGGCCTTACGAGCAGTACTTC	CATWRPYEQYF
TRBJ2-3	NA	TRBV5-6	NA	TGTGCCAGCAGCGGTGGCGGACCGAAGCGGGCAGATACGCAGTATTTT	CASSGGGPKRADTQYF
TRBJ2-7	NA	TRBV14	TRBD1	TGTGCCAGCAGCCAAGCCGGGACAGGGGAAATCTACGAGCAGTACTTC	CASSQAGTGEIYEQYF
TRBJ2-5	NA	TRBV30	TRBD2	TGTGCCTGGAGGACTAGCGGAAGGGAGACCCAGTACTTC	CAWRTSGRETQYF
TRBJ2-1	NA	TRBV10-3	NA	TGTGCCTCACGCGGGGACAATGAGCAGTTCTTC	CASRGDNEQFF
TRBJ2-1	NA	TRBV7-3	NA	TGTGCCAGCAGCTTATTTGAAGCGGATGAGCAGTTCTTC	CASSLFEADEQFF
TRBJ1-2	NA	TRBV9	TRBD1	TGTGCCAGCAGCGTAGCCTCGACAGGGGAGGAGAATGGCTACACCTTC	CASSVASTGEENGYTF
TRBJ1-4	NA	TRBV4-1	TRBD1	TGCGCCAGCAGCCAAGAGAGCAAAGGGGACAGTCATGAAAAACTGTTTTTT	CASSQESKGDSHEKLFF
TRBJ2-1	NA	TRBV5-4	NA	TGTGCCAGCAGCCCCTTAGGGGTCTCCTCCTACAATGAGCAGTTCTTC	CASSPLGVSSYNEQFF